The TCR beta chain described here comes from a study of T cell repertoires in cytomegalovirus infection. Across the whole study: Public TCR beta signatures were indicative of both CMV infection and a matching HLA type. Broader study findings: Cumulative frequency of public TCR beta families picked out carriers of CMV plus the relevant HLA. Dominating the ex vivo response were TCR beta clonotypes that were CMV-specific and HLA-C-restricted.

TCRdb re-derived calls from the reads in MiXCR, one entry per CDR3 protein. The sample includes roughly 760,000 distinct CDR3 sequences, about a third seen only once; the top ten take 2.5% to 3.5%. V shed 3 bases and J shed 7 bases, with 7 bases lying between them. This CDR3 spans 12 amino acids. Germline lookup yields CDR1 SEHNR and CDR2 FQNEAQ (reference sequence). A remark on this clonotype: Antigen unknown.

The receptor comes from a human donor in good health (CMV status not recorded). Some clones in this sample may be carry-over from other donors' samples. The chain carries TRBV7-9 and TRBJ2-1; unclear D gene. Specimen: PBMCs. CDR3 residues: CASSFSENEQFF. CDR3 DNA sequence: TGTGCCAGCAGCTTCTCGGAGAATGAGCAGTTCTTC.